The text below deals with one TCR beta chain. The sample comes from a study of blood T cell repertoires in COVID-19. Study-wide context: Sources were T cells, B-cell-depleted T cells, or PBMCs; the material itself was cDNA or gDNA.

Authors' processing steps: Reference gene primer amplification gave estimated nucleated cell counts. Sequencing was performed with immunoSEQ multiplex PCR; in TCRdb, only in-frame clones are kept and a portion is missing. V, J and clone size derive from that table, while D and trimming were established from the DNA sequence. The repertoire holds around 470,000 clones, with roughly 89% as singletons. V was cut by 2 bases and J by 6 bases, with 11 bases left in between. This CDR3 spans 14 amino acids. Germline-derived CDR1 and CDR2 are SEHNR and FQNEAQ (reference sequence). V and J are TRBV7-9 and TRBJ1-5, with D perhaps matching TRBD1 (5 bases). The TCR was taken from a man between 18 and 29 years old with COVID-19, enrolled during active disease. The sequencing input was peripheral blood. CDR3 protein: CASSLSGGAQPQHF. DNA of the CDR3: TGTGCCAGCAGCTTAAGCGGAGGGGCTCAGCCCCAGCATTTT.